This T cell receptor (beta chain) was profiled in a study of blood T cell repertoires in COVID-19 (TCRdb year 2020). Background for the entire study: Samples covering the acute and convalescent phases of COVID-19 were provided by collaborators in the United States, Italy and Spain. The prospective study material was composed of cDNA or gDNA derived from T cells, B-cell-depleted T cells, or PBMCs. Deeply sampled blood TCRbeta repertoires from subjects exposed to, actively infected with, or recovered from COVID-19 were included in the dataset. A freely available public database, intended as a resource for researchers studying the immune response to SARS-CoV-2, is where the repertoires were released. Samples were obtained from the ongoing ImmuneRACE study (first 160 participants) and from 1,254 subjects provided by 6 global collaborators. A de-identified subject ID, COVID-19 status, age in years and sex were almost always included in the sample metadata. Where HLA class I and class II types were available, the types were taken from metadata supplied by the sample provider, not from assay-based typing. The research as a whole found: The amount of clinical and demographic metadata varied by source and participant and was provided uncurated.

TCRbeta CDR3 regions were amplified from genomic DNA by means of the immunoSEQ Assay, a bias-controlled multiplex PCR. Turning to the authors' computational methods: Within the assay, amplification of reference gene primers was used to estimate how many nucleated cells each sample contained. To quantify the absolute abundance of each unique TCRbeta CDR3 rearrangement, sequence reads were collapsed and filtered. Productive Simpson clonality was computed per sample as the square root of Simpson's diversity index over productive rearrangements. What TCRdb holds here is the immuneACCESS table cut down to in-frame rearrangements. Part of the clones is not present; checked against another copy, under half of the missing clones reflect an unresolved V gene, and the others are unexplained. V and J calls and clone size are those listed in that table; D and trimming were worked out from the DNA. This sample holds 180,000 or so clones; over 80% were observed only once. Over 6.5% of the sample is in the top ten clones.

Of note for this clone: Its cognate antigen has yet to be identified. Base qualities were left out, and no much larger clone turns up one base away.

From the cysteine up to the phenylalanine, the CDR3 has a length of 14 residues. Solely the CDR3 DNA is kept, with 42 bases framed from the first base. Trimming costs V 2 bases and J 1 base, and their ends lie 8 bases apart. Looking up the germline V gene yields CDR1 SGHAT and CDR2 FQNNGV. In Seattle, one collaborating source enrolled patients while the infection was active and tracked those patients longitudinally over the course of disease. The collaborating institutions used their own protocols to collect whole blood in K2EDTA tubes. For TCRbeta analysis, collaborator samples were shipped as frozen whole blood, as isolated PBMCs, or as DNA extracted from either sample type.

Rearrangement joined TRBV11-2 to TRBJ1-1, with TRBD1 as a weak D call on 5 bases. Sequences were obtained from peripheral blood. The sequence was obtained from a woman aged 35 to 49 with COVID-19, enrolled during active disease. The CDR3 region reads CASSLWGGNTEAFF. The bases are TGTGCCAGCAGCTTATGGGGGGGGAACACTGAAGCTTTCTTT.